This is a list of T cell receptor beta chains from one sample in a study of PD-1 blockade in classical Hodgkin lymphoma. Only in-frame clones appear in the TCRdb table, and some are missing; sequencing was by immunoSEQ multiplex PCR. The repertoire has some 22,000 clones, less than 85% of them found once; the top ten carry about 15%. Sequencing was performed on peripheral blood mononuclear cells (PBMCs), taken before the second cycle of nivolumab. These receptors originate from a human donor with classical Hodgkin lymphoma. The CDR3 runs from the conserved cysteine through the conserved F or W. D genes are given only for firm matches. Size values are once, few and many counts, or a class for expanded clones, and some rows have none.

TRBV6-5	NA	TRBJ2-1	TRBD2	TGTGCCAGCAGTGCGGGAGCGTACAATGAGCAGTTCTTC	CASSAGAYNEQFF
TRBV28	NA	TRBJ1-2	TRBD1	TGTGCCAGCAGTTTGAGGACAGGGGATGGCTACACCTTC	CASSLRTGDGYTF
TRBV7-3	NA	TRBJ2-1	NA	TGTGCCAGCAGCCTTGGACCCGGTGTCTATGAGCAGTTCTTC	CASSLGPGVYEQFF
TRBV19	NA	TRBJ2-1	NA	TGTGCCAGTAGTCCCCTAGCGACAAGGAATGAGCAGTTCTTC	CASSPLATRNEQFF
TRBV11-3	NA	TRBJ2-5	TRBD1	TGTGCCAGCAGCCGGGACAGGGCACAAGAGACCCAGTACTTC	CASSRDRAQETQYF
TRBV7-9	NA	TRBJ2-1	NA	TGTGCCAGCAGCTTAGCGCTCCGGGAATTCGTAGATGAGCAGTTCTTC	CASSLALREFVDEQFF
TRBV9	NA	TRBJ1-1	NA	TGTGCCAGCAGCGTAGTTGAGGGGTCTTCTGAAGCTTTCTTT	CASSVVEGSSEAFF
TRBV2	NA	TRBJ1-5	NA	TGTGCCAGCGCACCACAAGGAGGGCTTGGCAATCAGCCCCAGCATTTT	CASAPQGGLGNQPQHF
TRBV6-1	few	TRBJ1-1	NA	TGTGCCAGCAGTGTAAGAGGGGGGGAAGCTTTCTTT	CASSVRGGEAFF
TRBV28	NA	TRBJ1-1	NA	TGTGCCAGCAGCCAACTACCGGGCTGGGTAAGCACTGAAGCTTTCTTT	CASSQLPGWVSTEAFF
TRBV6-1	NA	TRBJ1-3	NA	TGTGCCAGCAGTGACAACATCGGAGGAAACACCATATATTTT	CASSDNIGGNTIYF
TRBV20-1	NA	TRBJ1-2	NA	TGCAGTGCTGCCGAGCTGGGCTACACCTTC	CSAAELGYTF
TRBV28	once	TRBJ2-6	NA	TGTGCCAGCAGTTTGGCAGGATTCATCTCTGGGGCCAACGTCCTGACTTTC	CASSLAGFISGANVLTF
TRBV5-8	NA	TRBJ2-4	NA	TGTGCCAGCAGCACCCCTTCGAACATTCAGTACTTC	CASSTPSNIQYF
TRBV6-5	few	TRBJ2-7	NA	TGTGCCAGCAGTTACGGGCAGGGGTCCTCCGAGCAGTACTTC	CASSYGQGSSEQYF
TRBV19	few	TRBJ2-6	NA	TGTGCCAGTAGTATTCAGATGACCTCTGGGGCCAACGTCCTGACTTTC	CASSIQMTSGANVLTF
TRBV19	NA	TRBJ1-1	NA	TGTGCCAGTAGTATCCGCACGGGGACTACGAACACTGAAGCTTTCTTT	CASSIRTGTTNTEAFF
TRBV6-1	NA	TRBJ1-1	NA	TGTGCCAGCAGTGAAGGCCGAGGGGGGTCAGGGGCTTTCTTT	CASSEGRGGSGAFF
TRBV18	NA	TRBJ1-2	TRBD1	TGTGCCAGCTCACCCAGGGGGGACTATGGCTACACCTTC	CASSPRGDYGYTF
TRBV6-1	few	TRBJ2-1	NA	TGTGCCAGCAGTGTACGCTTTGACAATGAGCAGTTCTTC	CASSVRFDNEQFF